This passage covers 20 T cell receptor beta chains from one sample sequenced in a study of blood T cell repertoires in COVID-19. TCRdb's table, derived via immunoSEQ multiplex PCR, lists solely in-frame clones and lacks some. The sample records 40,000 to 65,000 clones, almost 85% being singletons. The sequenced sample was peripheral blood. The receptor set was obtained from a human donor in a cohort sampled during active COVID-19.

The CDR3 loop is CASSEVGGELFF. The CDR3 DNA reads TGTGCCAGCAGCGAGGTTGGCGGGGAGCTGTTTTTT. This rearrangement joins TRBV7-9 to TRBJ2-2; D gene unclear. In germline, CDR1 is SEHNR, CDR2 FQNEAQ (reference sequence). V was clipped by 5 bases and J by 7 bases, with 8 bases between them. This CDR3 region has 12 residues.

CDR3 bases: TGTGCCAGCAGCTTGGGGGCGAGAGGGTATGGCTACACCTTC. Translation gives CASSLGARGYGYTF. The rearrangement uses TRBV28 and TRBJ1-2, with a weak D call TRBD1 (6 bases). This CDR3 contains 14 residues. V lost 6 bases and J 5 bases, leaving 16 bases between the germline ends. From germline, CDR1 is MDHEN and CDR2 SYDVKM.

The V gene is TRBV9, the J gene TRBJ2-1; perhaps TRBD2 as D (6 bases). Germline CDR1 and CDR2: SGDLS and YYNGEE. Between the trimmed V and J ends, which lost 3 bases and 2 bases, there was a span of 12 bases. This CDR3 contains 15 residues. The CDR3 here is CASSAVTSTYNEQFF. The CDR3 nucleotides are TGTGCCAGCAGCGCGGTGACTAGTACCTACAATGAGCAGTTCTTC.

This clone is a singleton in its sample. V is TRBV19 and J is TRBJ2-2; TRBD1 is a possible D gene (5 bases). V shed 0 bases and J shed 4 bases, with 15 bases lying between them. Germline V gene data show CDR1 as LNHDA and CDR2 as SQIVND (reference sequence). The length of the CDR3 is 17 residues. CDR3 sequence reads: CASSIDLAGYATGELFF. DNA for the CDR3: TGTGCCAGTAGTATAGATCTGGCAGGGTACGCCACCGGGGAGCTGTTTTTT.

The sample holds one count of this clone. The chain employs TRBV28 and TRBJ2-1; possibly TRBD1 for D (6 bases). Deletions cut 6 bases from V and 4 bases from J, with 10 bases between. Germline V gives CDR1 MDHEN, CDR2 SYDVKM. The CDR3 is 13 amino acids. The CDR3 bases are TGTGCCAGCAGCCTTGGACAGTACAATGAGCAGTTCTTC. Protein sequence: CASSLGQYNEQFF. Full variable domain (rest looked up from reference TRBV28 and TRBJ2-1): DVKVTQSSRYLVKRTGEKVFLECVQDMDHENMFWYRQDPGLGLRLIYFSYDVKMKEKGDIPEGYSVSREKKERFSLILESASTNQTSMYLCASSLGQYNEQFFGPGTRLTVL.

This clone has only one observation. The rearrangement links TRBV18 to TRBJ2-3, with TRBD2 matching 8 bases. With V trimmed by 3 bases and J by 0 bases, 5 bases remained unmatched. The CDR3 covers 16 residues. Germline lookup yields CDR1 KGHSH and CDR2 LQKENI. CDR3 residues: CASSPPGTRSTDTQYF. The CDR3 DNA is TGTGCCAGCTCACCTCCCGGGACTAGGAGCACAGATACGCAGTATTTT.

CDR3 in DNA: TGCGCCAGCAGCCTTCGGGACACCGGGGAGCTGTTTTTT. Its protein is CASSLRDTGELFF. This sequence joins TRBV5-1 and TRBJ2-2; D not certain. CDR3 length: 13 residues. Germline-derived CDR1 and CDR2 are SGHRS and YFSETQ. The V end lost 4 bases, the J end lost 3 bases, and 7 bases lay between the germline ends.

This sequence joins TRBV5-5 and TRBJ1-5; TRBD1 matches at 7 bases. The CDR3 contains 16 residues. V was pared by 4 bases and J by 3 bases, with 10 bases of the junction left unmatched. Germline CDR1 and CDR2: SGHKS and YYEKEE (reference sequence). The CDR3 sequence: CASSQGTVLLNQPQHF. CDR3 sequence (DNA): TGTGCCAGCAGCCAAGGGACAGTCCTACTCAATCAGCCCCAGCATTTT.

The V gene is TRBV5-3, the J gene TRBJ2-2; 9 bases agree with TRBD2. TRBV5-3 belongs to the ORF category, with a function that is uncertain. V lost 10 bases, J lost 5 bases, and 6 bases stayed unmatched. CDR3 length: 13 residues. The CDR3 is CACAGGPTGELFF. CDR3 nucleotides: TGTGCCTGTGCGGGGGGGCCGACCGGGGAGCTGTTTTTT.

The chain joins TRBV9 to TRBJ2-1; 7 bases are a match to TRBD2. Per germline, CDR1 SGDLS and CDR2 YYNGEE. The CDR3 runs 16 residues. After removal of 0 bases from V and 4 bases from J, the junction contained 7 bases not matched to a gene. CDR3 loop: CASSVATASGYNEQFF. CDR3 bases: TGTGCCAGCAGCGTAGCTACGGCTAGCGGATACAATGAGCAGTTCTTC.

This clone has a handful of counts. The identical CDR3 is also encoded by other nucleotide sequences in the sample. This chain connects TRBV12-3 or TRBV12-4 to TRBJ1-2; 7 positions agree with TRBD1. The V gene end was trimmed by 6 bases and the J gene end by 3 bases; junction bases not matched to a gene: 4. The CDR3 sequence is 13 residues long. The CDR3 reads CASRAGTDYGYTF. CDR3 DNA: TGTGCCAGCAGGGCCGGGACAGACTATGGCTACACCTTC.

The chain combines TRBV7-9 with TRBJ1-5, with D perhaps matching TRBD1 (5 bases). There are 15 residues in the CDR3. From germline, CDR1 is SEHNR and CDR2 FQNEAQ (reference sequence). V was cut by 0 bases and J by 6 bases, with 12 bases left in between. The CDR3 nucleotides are TGTGCCAGCAGCTTAGCGGGGGGAGGGAGTCAGCCCCAGCATTTT. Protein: CASSLAGGGSQPQHF.

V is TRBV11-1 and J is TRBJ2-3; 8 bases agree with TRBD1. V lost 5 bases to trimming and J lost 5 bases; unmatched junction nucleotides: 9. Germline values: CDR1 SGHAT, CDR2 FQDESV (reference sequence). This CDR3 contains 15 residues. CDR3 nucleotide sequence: TGTGCCAGCAGCCGCCTACAGGGGGACGGAGATACGCAGTATTTT. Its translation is CASSRLQGDGDTQYF.

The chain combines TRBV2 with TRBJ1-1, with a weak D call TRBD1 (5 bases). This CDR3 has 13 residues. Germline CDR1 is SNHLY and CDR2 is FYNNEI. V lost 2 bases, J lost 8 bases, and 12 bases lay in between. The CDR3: CASSELQGGEAFF. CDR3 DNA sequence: TGTGCCAGCAGTGAACTTCAGGGTGGCGAAGCTTTCTTT.

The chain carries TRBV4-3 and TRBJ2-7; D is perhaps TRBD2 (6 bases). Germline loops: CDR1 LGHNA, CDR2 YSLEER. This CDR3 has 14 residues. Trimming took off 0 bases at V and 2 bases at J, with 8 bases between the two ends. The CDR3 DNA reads TGCGCCAGCAGCCAAGAGACTAGAACCTACGAGCAGTACTTC. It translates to CASSQETRTYEQYF.

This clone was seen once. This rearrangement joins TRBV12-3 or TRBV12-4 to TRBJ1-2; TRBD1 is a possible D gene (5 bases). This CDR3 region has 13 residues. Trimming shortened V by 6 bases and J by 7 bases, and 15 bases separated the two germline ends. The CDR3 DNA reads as TGTGCCAGCAGAACCCAGGGAATTGGTGGCTACACCTTC. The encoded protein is CASRTQGIGGYTF.

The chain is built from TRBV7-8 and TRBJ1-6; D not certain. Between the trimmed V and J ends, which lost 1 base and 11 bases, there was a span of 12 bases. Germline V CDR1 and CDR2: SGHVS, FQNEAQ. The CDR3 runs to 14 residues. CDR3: CASSLGGPSAPLHF. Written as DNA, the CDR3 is TGTGCCAGCAGCTTAGGAGGGCCCAGCGCACCCCTCCACTTT.

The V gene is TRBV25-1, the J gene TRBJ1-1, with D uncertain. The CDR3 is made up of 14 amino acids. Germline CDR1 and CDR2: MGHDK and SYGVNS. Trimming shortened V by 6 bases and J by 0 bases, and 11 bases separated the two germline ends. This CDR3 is CASSDGLLNTEAFF. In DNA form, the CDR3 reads TGTGCCAGCAGCGACGGACTTTTGAACACTGAAGCTTTCTTT.

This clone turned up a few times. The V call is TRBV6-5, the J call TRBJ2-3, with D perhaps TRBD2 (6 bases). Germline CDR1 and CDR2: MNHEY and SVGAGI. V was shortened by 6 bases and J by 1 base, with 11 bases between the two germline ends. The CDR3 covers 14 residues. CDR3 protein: CASRRTGGTDTQYF. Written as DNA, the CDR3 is TGTGCCAGCAGAAGGACGGGGGGCACAGATACGCAGTATTTT.

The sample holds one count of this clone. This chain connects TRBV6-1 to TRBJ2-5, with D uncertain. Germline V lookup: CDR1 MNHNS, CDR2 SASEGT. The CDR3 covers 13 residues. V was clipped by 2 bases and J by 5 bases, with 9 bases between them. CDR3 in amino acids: CASSENSMETQYF. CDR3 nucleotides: TGTGCCAGCAGTGAAAATAGCATGGAGACCCAGTACTTC.